This T cell receptor beta chain was retrieved from a study of blood T cell repertoires in COVID-19. V was trimmed by 2 bases and J by 6 bases, leaving 10 bases between them. CDR3 length equals 14 residues. Germline V lookup: CDR1 MNHEY, CDR2 SVGAGI. Methods used by the authors: By means of reference gene primer amplification, nucleated cell counts were estimated. The data were produced by immunoSEQ multiplex PCR, yet TCRdb's version contains in-frame clones alone and is incomplete. V and J calls and clone size are copied from that table; D and trimming were computed from the DNA. This sample has fewer than 200,000 clones, with about 91% found just once.

The chain combines TRBV6-5 with TRBJ2-2; no clear D gene. The specimen sequenced was peripheral blood. This receptor was identified in a woman aged 55-69 years who had recovered from COVID-19. The CDR3 here is CASSYEAPPGELFF. The DNA of the CDR3 is TGTGCCAGCAGTTACGAGGCGCCACCCGGGGAGCTGTTTTTT.